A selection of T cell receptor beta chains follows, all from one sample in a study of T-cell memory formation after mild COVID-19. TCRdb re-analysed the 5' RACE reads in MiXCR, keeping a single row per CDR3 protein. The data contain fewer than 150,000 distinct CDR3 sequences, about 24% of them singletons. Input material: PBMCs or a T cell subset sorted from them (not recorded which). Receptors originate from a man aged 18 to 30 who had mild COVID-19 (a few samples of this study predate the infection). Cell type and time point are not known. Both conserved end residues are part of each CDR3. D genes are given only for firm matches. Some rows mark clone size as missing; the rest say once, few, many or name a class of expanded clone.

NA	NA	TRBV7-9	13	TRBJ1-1	TGTGCCAGCAGGGGCGGGGATCCCTCTGAAGCTTTCTTT	CASRGGDPSEAFF
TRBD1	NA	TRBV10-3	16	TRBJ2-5	TGTGCCATCAGTGTCTCCGGGACAGGGACGGGGGAGACCCAGTACTTC	CAISVSGTGTGETQYF
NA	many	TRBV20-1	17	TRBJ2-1	TGCAGTGCTAGAGACGGTGAGCGGGGACAGGCCTACAATGAGCAGTTCTTC	CSARDGERGQAYNEQFF
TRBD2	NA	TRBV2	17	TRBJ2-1	TGTGCCAGCAGCCAAACGTCTAGCGGGGGAACCTACAATGAGCAGTTCTTC	CASSQTSSGGTYNEQFF
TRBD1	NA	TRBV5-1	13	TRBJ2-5	TGCGCCAGCAGCCATGACAGGGGAGAGACCCAGTACTTC	CASSHDRGETQYF
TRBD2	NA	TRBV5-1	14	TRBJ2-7	TGCGCCAGCAGCTTCTCTTTCGGGGGGAACGAGCAGTACTTC	CASSFSFGGNEQYF
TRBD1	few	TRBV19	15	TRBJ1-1	TGTGCCAGTAGTAGACGGGACAGGTTGAACACTGAAGCTTTCTTT	CASSRRDRLNTEAFF
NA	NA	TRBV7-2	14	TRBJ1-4	TGTGCCAGCAACCAGGGAGAGGCTAATGAAAAACTGTTTTTT	CASNQGEANEKLFF
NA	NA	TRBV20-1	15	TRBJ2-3	TGCAGTGCTAGAGATATGGCGGGGAATACAGATACGCAGTATTTT	CSARDMAGNTDTQYF
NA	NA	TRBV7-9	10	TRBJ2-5	TGTGCCAGCAGCGAAAATGCCCAGTACTTC	CASSENAQYF
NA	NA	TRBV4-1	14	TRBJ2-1	TGCGCCAGCAGCCAATTCAGGGGAACCCAAGAGCAGTTCTTC	CASSQFRGTQEQFF
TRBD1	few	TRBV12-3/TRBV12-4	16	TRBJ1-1	TGTGCCAGCAGTCCGCGGAGTTGGACAGGGAGCACTGAAGCTTTCTTT	CASSPRSWTGSTEAFF
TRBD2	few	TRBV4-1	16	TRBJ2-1	TGCGCCAGCAGCCAAGTAGGCCTAGCGGGGGGCCTGGAGCAGTTCTTC	CASSQVGLAGGLEQFF
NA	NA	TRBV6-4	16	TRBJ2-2	TGTGCCAGCAGTGCCCGAGAGTGGCAAAACACCGGGGAGCTGTTTTTT	CASSAREWQNTGELFF
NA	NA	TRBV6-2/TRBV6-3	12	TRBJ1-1	TGTGCCAGCAGTTATCTGGGCACTGAAGCTTTCTTT	CASSYLGTEAFF
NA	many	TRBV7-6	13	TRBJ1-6	TGTGCCAGCAGCCTAGGACAGATTTCACCCCTCCACTTT	CASSLGQISPLHF
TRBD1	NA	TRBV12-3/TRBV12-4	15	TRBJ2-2	TGTGCCAGCAGATCCCGGGACAGGGGCACCGGGGAGCTGTTTTTT	CASRSRDRGTGELFF
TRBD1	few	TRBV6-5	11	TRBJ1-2	TGTGCCAGCGGACAGGGTACTGGCTACACCTTC	CASGQGTGYTF
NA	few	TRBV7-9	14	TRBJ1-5	TGTGCCAGCAGCCCTGAGGGTGACTATCAGCCCCAGCATTTT	CASSPEGDYQPQHF
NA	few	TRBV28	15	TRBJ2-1	TGTGCCAGCAGTGGATCCTCATGGTCCTACAATGAGCAGTTCTTC	CASSGSSWSYNEQFF
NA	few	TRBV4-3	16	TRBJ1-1	TGCGCCAGCAGCCAAGGGATCGGGACAAAGAACACTGAAGCTTTCTTT	CASSQGIGTKNTEAFF
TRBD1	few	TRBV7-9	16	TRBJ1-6	TGTGCCAGCAGCTTAGGCGGCAGGGGGGATAATTCACCCCTCCACTTT	CASSLGGRGDNSPLHF
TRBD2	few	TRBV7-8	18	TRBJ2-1	TGTGCCAGCAGCTTAGGGACTAGCGGGGGGCTCAGAGTTAATGAGCAGTTCTTC	CASSLGTSGGLRVNEQFF
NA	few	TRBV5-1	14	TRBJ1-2	TGTGCCAGCAGCTCCGGCGGGACAAACTATGGCTACACCTTC	CASSSGGTNYGYTF
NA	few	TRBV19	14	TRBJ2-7	TGTGCCAGTAGTATTTTACCAAGCTCCTACGAGCAGTACTTC	CASSILPSSYEQYF
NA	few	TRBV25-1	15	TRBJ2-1	TGTGCCAGCAGTGAAGTAGCAGGGCTGTACAATGAGCAGTTCTTC	CASSEVAGLYNEQFF
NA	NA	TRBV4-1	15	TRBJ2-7	TGCGCCAGCAGCCAAGTAAGGCAGGGGACCTACGAGCAGTACTTC	CASSQVRQGTYEQYF